These 23 T cell receptor beta chains came from one sample sequenced in a study of blood T cells in healthy people across ages. The authors ran a second PCR of about 6 to 11 cycles using a sample-barcoded 5' primer and a J-beta primer mix. In TCRdb, the 5' RACE reads were re-called with MiXCR into one record per CDR3 protein. The sample has about 1.5 million distinct CDR3 sequences, 35% to 45% seen once. The sequencing sample was made of blood. These receptors all come from a woman aged 18-35 years in good health.

This chain joins TRBV6-2 or TRBV6-3 and TRBJ2-1, with no clear D. V shed 2 bases and J shed 13 bases, with 9 bases lying between them. CDR1 and CDR2 (germline): MNHEY, SVGEGT. The CDR3 consists of 11 residues. DNA of the CDR3: TGTGCCAGCAGTTACCCGACGGGCCAGTTCTTC. It translates to CASSYPTGQFF.

Details on this clonotype: The junction departs from germline at one end; a sequencing error may be responsible. V gene TRBV5-5 combines with J gene TRBJ2-7; 12 bases line up with TRBD2. CDR3 length equals 17 residues. CDR1 is SGHKS, CDR2 YYEKEE, per germline (reference sequence). DNA of the CDR3: TGTGCCGGCAGCTTATCTAAGAGGACTAGCGGGGCCTACGAGCAGTACTTC. Translated: CAGSLSKRTSGAYEQYF.

This clonotype appeared many times. A junction end diverges from the germline sequence, so it may reflect a read error. V usage is TRBV7-7 and J usage is TRBJ2-4; 9 bases match TRBD1. The CDR3 covers 14 residues. Per the germline V gene, CDR1 is SSHAT and CDR2 is FNYEAQ (reference sequence). CDR3 protein: CASSSGTGRNIQYF. The CDR3 coding sequence is TGTGCTAGCAGCTCAGGGACAGGGAGGAACATTCAGTACTTC. The full variable domain, with the rest looked up from reference TRBV7-7 and TRBJ2-4, is GAGVSQSPRYKVTKRGQDVTLRCDPISSHATLYWYQQALGQGPEFLTYFNYEAQPDKSGLPSDRFSAERPEGSISTLTIQRTEQRDSAMYRCASSSGTGRNIQYFGAGTRLSVL.

This clonotype was picked up a small number of times. The chain uses TRBV20-1 and TRBJ2-7, with D tentatively TRBD2 (5 bases). The CDR3 is 14 residues long. Trimming took 7 bases from V and 0 from J, leaving 16 bases between them. Per germline, CDR1 DFQATT and CDR2 SNEGSKA (reference sequence). Written as DNA, the CDR3 is TGCAGTGTTAAGCGGCGAGGAAGCTCCTACGAGCAGTACTTC. This sequence encodes CSVKRRGSSYEQYF.

The chain joins TRBV5-1 to TRBJ1-2, with 7 bases identical to TRBD1. V lost 4 bases, J lost 2 bases, and 5 bases stayed unmatched. This CDR3 has 14 residues. The germline CDR1 and CDR2 sequences are SGHRS and YFSETQ. The CDR3 coding sequence is TGCGCCAGCAGCGCGGAGACAGGGAACTATGGCTACACCTTC. Protein product: CASSAETGNYGYTF.

This clonotype appeared a few times. The chain employs TRBV20-1 and TRBJ1-5; 7 bases align to TRBD1. This CDR3 has 11 amino acids. The trim removed 3 bases at V and 14 bases at J, leaving 7 bases unmatched. CDR1 and CDR2 from the germline V gene are DFQATT and SNEGSKA (reference sequence). CDR3 nucleotide sequence: TGCAGTGCTAGTCACCGGGACAGTGAGCATTTT. Its protein product is CSASHRDSEHF.

The rearrangement links TRBV5-1 to TRBJ2-4; 14 nucleotides align to TRBD2. Germline V gene lookup returns CDR1 SGHRS and CDR2 YFSETQ. The CDR3 spans 16 residues. Losses at the gene ends were 3 bases for V and 13 bases for J; bases not matched to a gene: 12. CDR3 bases: TGCGCCAGCAGCTACCAAGGCGGACTAGCGGGAGGAGAGCAGTACTTC. It codes for CASSYQGGLAGGEQYF.

V is TRBV2 and J is TRBJ2-5; no firm D call. The germline V gene has CDR1 SNHLY and CDR2 FYNNEI. Between the trimmed V and J ends, which lost 2 bases and 1 base, there was a span of 14 bases. CDR3 size: 16 residues. The CDR3 DNA is TGTGCCAGCAGTGAACTCGGCGACAACGCCCAAGAGACCCAGTACTTC. Its protein product is CASSELGDNAQETQYF.

This chain joins TRBV7-9 and TRBJ1-2; no clear D gene. The CDR3 is 16 residues long. Germline CDR1 reads SEHNR; CDR2 reads FQNEAQ (reference sequence). V lost 5 bases, J lost 3 bases, and 19 bases lay in between. CDR3 sequence reads: CASSPTLGRGYYGYTF. The DNA for the CDR3 is TGTGCCAGCAGCCCGACGTTGGGTCGGGGATACTATGGCTACACCTTC.

Remarks on this clonotype: This clone may be a read error of a much larger clone one base away. The CDR3 DNA is TGCGCCAGCAGCCAAGATCACTCCGAGCAGTACTTC. Protein sequence: CASSQDHSEQYF. The rearrangement joins TRBV4-1 to TRBJ2-7; D is uncertain. CDR1 is MGHRA and CDR2 is YSYEKL in the germline V gene. V dropped 0 bases and J dropped 6 bases, with 6 bases sitting between them. There are 12 residues in the CDR3.

The V gene is TRBV20-1, the J gene TRBJ1-2, with 7 bases that match TRBD1. The length of the CDR3 is 13 residues. In germline, CDR1 is DFQATT, CDR2 SNEGSKA (reference sequence). Unmatched junction bases numbered 7, after V lost 3 bases and J lost 6 bases. The DNA for the CDR3 is TGCAGTGCTAGGAACGGACAGGACGATGGCTACACCTTC. This codes for CSARNGQDDGYTF.

The rearrangement uses TRBV21-1 and TRBJ2-3; the table's D call of TRBD2 was not tested on the DNA. TRBV21-1 is an annotated pseudogene. The CDR3 runs to 15 residues. The CDR3 DNA follows: TGTGCCAGCAGCAGACTAGCTCACCGCACAGATACGCAGTATTTT. Encoded protein: CASSRLAHRTDTQYF.

The V gene is TRBV2, the J gene TRBJ2-3; 7 bases map to TRBD1. Losses at the gene ends were 6 bases for V and 6 bases for J; bases not matched to a gene: 6. CDR3 length: 13 residues. Germline values: CDR1 SNHLY, CDR2 FYNNEI. CDR3 coding DNA: TGTGCCAGCAGGGGGCAGACAGGGGATACGCAGTATTTT. This sequence encodes CASRGQTGDTQYF.

The chain recombines TRBV7-2 with TRBJ2-1, with TRBD2 matching over 11 bases. There are 16 residues in the CDR3. Germline V lookup: CDR1 SGHTA, CDR2 FQGNSA. V lost 0 bases and J lost 6; bases outside the gene matches: 4. The DNA for the CDR3 is TGTGCCAGCAGCTTAGCTCCTAGCGGGGGGACCAATGAGCAGTTCTTC. Amino acids: CASSLAPSGGTNEQFF.

The chain employs TRBV30 and TRBJ1-5; 9 nucleotides agree with TRBD1. Germline CDR1 and CDR2: GTSNPN and SVGIG (reference sequence). CDR3 size: 14 residues. V lost 2 bases to trimming and J lost 6 bases; unmatched junction nucleotides: 5. The CDR3 sequence is CAWSMGQGFQPQHF. CDR3 nucleotide sequence: TGTGCCTGGAGTATGGGACAGGGCTTTCAGCCCCAGCATTTT.

The chain has TRBV12-3 or TRBV12-4 and TRBJ2-5; weak D call: TRBD2 (5 bases). The CDR3 loop spans 16 amino acids. The germline V and J ends were trimmed by 1 base and 11 bases, with 23 bases remaining between them. CDR3 bases: TGTGCCAGCAGTTTAGGGGTCCTAGCCCCCACTATCCAGCAGTACTTC. It translates to CASSLGVLAPTIQQYF.

In this sample, this clonotype turned up a few times. The chain uses TRBV5-1 and TRBJ1-2; D is uncertain. The germline V and J ends were trimmed by 0 bases and 8 bases, with 17 bases remaining between them. This CDR3 has 15 amino acids. Germline CDR1 SGHRS, CDR2 YFSETQ. In DNA form, the CDR3 reads TGCGCCAGCAGCTTGGGGGCAGGAGACCTCTTGGGCTACACCTTC. This translates into CASSLGAGDLLGYTF.

J is TRBJ2-5 and V is TRBV6-5; 14 bases are a match to TRBD2. The last part of the DNA fits TRBJ2-7 better; the J call may be wrong. This CDR3 contains 15 residues. Germline-derived CDR1 and CDR2 are MNHEY and SVGAGI. The CDR3 DNA sequence: TGTGCCAGCAGTAAGGGGACTAGCGGGGGCTACGAGCAGTACTTC. This encodes CASSKGTSGGYEQYF.

To note about this clonotype: Compared with germline, one end of the junction differs, possibly owing to a read error. V and J are TRBV7-6 and TRBJ1-2; no reliable D call. This CDR3 has 13 residues. Germline lookup yields CDR1 SGHVS and CDR2 FNYEAQ. In DNA form, the CDR3 reads TGTGCCAGCAACTTAGTGTTGGGAGGGGGCTACACCTTC. Its protein is CASNLVLGGGYTF.

This clonotype occurred a few times. The chain couples TRBV12-3 or TRBV12-4 to TRBJ1-1; D remains unclear. Trimming pared 8 bases from V and 4 bases from J, leaving 14 bases between. The CDR3 is made up of 13 amino acids. The CDR3 region is CASRLAGSTEAFF. CDR3 nucleotide sequence: TGTGCCAGCCGCCTGGCGGGGAGCACTGAAGCTTTCTTT.

The DNA for the CDR3 is TGTGCCAGCAGCTTAGCGCCGGGACTAGCGGGGTTCTACGAGCAGTACTTC. Its translation: CASSLAPGLAGFYEQYF. V gene TRBV7-2 combines with J gene TRBJ2-7; 13 nucleotides align to TRBD2. Per germline, CDR1 SGHTA and CDR2 FQGNSA. The ends lost 0 bases at V and 3 bases at J; junction bases unmatched: 5. The CDR3 has 17 residues. The full variable domain, in which reference TRBV7-2 and TRBJ2-7 provide the parts outside the CDR3, is GAGVSQSPSNKVTEKGKDVELRCDPISGHTALYWYRQSLGQGLEFLIYFQGNSAPDKSGLPSDRFSAERTGGSVSTLTIQRTQQEDSAVYLCASSLAPGLAGFYEQYFGPGTRLTVT.

The CDR3 bases are TGTGCCAGCAGTGAAGGGATGGGGGCGGCGAACTATGGCTACACCTTC. It codes for CASSEGMGAANYGYTF. The rearrangement joins TRBV2 to TRBJ1-2; D is possibly TRBD1 (6 bases). Trimming removed 1 base from V and 2 bases from J, with 14 bases in between. This CDR3 is built from 16 residues. Germline CDR1 is SNHLY and CDR2 is FYNNEI. Looking up the rest from reference TRBV2 and TRBJ1-2 gives the full variable domain: EPEVTQTPSHQVTQMGQEVILRCVPISNHLYFYWYRQILGQKVEFLVSFYNNEISEKSEIFDDQFSVERPDGSNFTLKIRSTKLEDSAMYFCASSEGMGAANYGYTFGSGTRLTVV.

The gene calls are TRBV20-1 and TRBJ1-3; D is unclear. CDR1 and CDR2 (germline): DFQATT, SNEGSKA (reference sequence). V lost 3 bases, J lost 3 bases, and 9 bases lay in between. The CDR3 totals 13 residues. CDR3 protein: CSARSSVGNTIYF. The CDR3 nucleotides are TGCAGTGCTAGGAGTAGCGTTGGAAACACCATATATTTT.